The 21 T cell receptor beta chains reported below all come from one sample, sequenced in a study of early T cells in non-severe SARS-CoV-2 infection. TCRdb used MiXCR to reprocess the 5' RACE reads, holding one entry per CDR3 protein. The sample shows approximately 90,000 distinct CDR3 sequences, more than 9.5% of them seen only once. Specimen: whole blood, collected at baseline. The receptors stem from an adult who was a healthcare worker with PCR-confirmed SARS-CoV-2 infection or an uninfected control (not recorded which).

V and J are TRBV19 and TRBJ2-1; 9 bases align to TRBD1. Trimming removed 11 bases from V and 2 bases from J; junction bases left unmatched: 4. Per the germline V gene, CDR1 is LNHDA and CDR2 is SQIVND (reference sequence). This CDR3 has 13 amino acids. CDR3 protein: CAAGQGTYNEQFF. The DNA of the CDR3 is TGTGCCGCAGGACAGGGGACCTACAATGAGCAGTTCTTC.

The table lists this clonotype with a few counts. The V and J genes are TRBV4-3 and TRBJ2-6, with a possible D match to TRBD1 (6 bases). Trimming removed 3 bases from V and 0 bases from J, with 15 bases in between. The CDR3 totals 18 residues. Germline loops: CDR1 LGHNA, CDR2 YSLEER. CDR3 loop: CASSHLQGRRSGANVLTF. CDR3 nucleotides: TGCGCCAGCAGCCACCTACAGGGACGGCGCTCTGGGGCCAACGTCCTGACTTTC.

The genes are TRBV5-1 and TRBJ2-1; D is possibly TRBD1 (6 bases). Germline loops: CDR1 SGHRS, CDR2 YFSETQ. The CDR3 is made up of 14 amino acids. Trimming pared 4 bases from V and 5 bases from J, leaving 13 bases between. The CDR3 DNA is TGCGCCAGCAGCCCGGTAGGACAGAACAATGAGCAGTTCTTC. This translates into CASSPVGQNNEQFF.

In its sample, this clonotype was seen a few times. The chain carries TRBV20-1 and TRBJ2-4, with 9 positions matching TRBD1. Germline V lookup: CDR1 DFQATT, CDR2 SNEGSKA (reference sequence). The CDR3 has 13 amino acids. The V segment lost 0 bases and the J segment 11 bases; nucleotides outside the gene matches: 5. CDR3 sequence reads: CSAREQGAEVQYF. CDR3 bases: TGCAGTGCTAGAGAACAGGGGGCGGAGGTTCAGTACTTC.

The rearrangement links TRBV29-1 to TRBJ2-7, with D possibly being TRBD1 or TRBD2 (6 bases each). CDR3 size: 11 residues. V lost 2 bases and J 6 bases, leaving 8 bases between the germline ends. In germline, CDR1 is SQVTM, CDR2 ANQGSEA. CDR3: CSVERGPEQYF. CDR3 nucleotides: TGCAGCGTTGAACGGGGGCCCGAGCAGTACTTC.

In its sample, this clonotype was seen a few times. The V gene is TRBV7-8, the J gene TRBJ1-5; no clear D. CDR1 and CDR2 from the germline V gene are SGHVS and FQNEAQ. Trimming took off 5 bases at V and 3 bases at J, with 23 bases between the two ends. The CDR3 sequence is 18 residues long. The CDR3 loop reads CASSSFLRPSTPNQPQHF. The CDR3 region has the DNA TGTGCCAGCAGCAGCTTCCTTCGACCCTCCACCCCCAATCAGCCCCAGCATTTT. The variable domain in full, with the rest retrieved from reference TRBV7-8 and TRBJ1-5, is GAGVSQSPRYKVAKRGQDVALRCDPISGHVSLFWYQQALGQGPEFLTYFQNEAQLDKSGLPSDRFFAERPEGSVSTLKIQRTQQEDSAVYLCASSSFLRPSTPNQPQHFGDGTRLSIL.

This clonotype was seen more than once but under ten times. The CDR3 DNA reads as TGTGCCAGCAGCGAGGGGCCTAGAACGGACATTCAGTACTTC. Protein product: CASSEGPRTDIQYF. The chain carries TRBV7-2 and TRBJ2-4; D may correspond to TRBD1 or TRBD2 (5 bases each). This CDR3 region has 14 residues. Trimming shortened V by 5 bases and J by 8 bases, and 16 bases separated the two germline ends. Germline V gives CDR1 SGHTA, CDR2 FQGNSA.

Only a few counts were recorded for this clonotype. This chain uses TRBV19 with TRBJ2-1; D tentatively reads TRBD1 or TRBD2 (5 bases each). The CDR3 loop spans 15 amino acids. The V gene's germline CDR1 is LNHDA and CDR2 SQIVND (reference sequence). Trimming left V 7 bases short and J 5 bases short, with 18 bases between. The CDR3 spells CASTPGAAGNNEQFF. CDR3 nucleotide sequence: TGTGCCAGTACCCCTGGGGCAGCCGGGAACAATGAGCAGTTCTTC.

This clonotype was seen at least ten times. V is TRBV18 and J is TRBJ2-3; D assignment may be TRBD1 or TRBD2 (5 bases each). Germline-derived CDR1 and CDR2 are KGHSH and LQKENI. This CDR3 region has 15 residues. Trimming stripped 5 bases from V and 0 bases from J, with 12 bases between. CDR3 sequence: CASSTRDGSTDTQYF. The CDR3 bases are TGTGCCAGCTCAACACGGGACGGTAGCACAGATACGCAGTATTTT.

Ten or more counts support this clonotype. The CDR3 spells CASSPGTGGANNEQFF. CDR3 coding DNA: TGTGCCAGCTCACCCGGAACAGGGGGCGCAAACAATGAGCAGTTCTTC. The chain employs TRBV18 and TRBJ2-1; 9 positions agree with TRBD1. Germline V gene lookup returns CDR1 KGHSH and CDR2 LQKENI. V was clipped by 3 bases and J by 5 bases; unmatched bases: 8. The CDR3 length is 16 residues.

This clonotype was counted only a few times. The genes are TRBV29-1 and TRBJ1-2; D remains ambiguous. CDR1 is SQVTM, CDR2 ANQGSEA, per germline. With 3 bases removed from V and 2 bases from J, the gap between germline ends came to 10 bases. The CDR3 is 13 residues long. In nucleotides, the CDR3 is TGCAGCGTTGAGCTGGGGTACAACTATGGCTACACCTTC. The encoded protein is CSVELGYNYGYTF.

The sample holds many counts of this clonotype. The DNA of the CDR3 is TGCGCCAGCAGCCCTCCGCGGCGGGCGGGTGAAAAACTGTTTTTT. Translation gives CASSPPRRAGEKLFF. The chain combines TRBV4-1 with TRBJ1-4; D is undetermined. Trimming removed 4 bases at V and 7 bases at J, with 16 bases between. The CDR3 has 15 residues. The germline V gene has CDR1 MGHRA and CDR2 YSYEKL.

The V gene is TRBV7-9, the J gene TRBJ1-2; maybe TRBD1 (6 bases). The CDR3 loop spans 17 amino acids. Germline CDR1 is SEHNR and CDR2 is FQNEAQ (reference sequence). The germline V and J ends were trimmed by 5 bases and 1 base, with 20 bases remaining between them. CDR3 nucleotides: TGTGCCAGCAGCCCATCCCTCAGGGGCCGATATAACTATGGCTACACCTTC. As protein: CASSPSLRGRYNYGYTF.

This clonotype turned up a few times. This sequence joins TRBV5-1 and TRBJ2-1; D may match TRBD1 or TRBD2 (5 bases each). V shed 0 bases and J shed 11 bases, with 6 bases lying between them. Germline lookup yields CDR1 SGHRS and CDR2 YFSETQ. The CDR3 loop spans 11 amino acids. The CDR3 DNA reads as TGCGCCAGCAGCTTGGTGGGACAGCAGTTCTTC. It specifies CASSLVGQQFF.

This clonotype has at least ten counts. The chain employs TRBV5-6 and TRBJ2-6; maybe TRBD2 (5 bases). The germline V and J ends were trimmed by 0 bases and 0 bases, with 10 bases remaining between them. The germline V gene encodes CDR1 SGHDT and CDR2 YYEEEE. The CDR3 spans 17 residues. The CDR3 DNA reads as TGTGCCAGCAGCTTGGTTCTAGCCTTCTCTGGGGCCAACGTCCTGACTTTC. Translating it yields CASSLVLAFSGANVLTF.

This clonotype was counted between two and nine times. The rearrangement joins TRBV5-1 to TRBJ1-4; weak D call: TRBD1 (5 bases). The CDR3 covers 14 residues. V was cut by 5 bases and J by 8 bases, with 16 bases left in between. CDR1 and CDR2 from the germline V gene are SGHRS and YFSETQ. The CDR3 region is CASRAGARGEKLFF. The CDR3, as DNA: TGCGCCAGCAGAGCCGGAGCCCGGGGGGAAAAACTGTTTTTT. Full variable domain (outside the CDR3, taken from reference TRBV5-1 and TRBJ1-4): KAGVTQTPRYLIKTRGQQVTLSCSPISGHRSVSWYQQTPGQGLQFLFEYFSETQRNKGNFPGRFSGRQFSNSRSEMNVSTLELGDSALYLCASRAGARGEKLFFGSGTQLSVL.

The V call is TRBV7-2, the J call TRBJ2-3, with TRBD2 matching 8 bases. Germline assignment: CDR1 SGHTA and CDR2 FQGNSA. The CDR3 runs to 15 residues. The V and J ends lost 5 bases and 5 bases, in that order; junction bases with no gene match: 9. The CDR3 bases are TGTGCCAGCAGCGCCCAAGCGGGAGTCGGAGATACGCAGTATTTT. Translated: CASSAQAGVGDTQYF.

The CDR3 here is CASRVGANEKLFF. The CDR3 coding sequence is TGCGCCAGCAGAGTAGGGGCTAATGAAAAACTGTTTTTT. The chain combines TRBV5-1 with TRBJ1-4; possibly TRBD1 for D (5 bases). The CDR3 has 13 residues. Germline V gene lookup returns CDR1 SGHRS and CDR2 YFSETQ. The V and J ends lost 5 bases and 3 bases respectively, with 8 bases between them.

CDR3 loop: CAFSSTNEKLFF. CDR3 nucleotide sequence: TGTGCCTTCAGCTCAACTAATGAAAAACTGTTTTTT. This sequence joins TRBV30 and TRBJ1-4; D gene unclear. CDR1 and CDR2 (germline): GTSNPN, SVGIG (reference sequence). The length of the CDR3 is 12 residues. V lost 7 bases and J lost 0, with 6 bases in between.

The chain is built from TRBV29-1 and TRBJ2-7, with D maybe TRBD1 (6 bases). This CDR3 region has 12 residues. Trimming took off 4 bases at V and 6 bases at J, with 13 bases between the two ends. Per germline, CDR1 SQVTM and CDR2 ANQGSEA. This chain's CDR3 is CSVVFTGTEQYF. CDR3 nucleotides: TGCAGCGTTGTTTTTACAGGGACCGAGCAGTACTTC.

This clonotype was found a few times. The CDR3 nucleotides read TGCGCCAGCAGCCAAGATGGCAGGGCTTCTAGCACAGATACGCAGTATTTT. Protein sequence: CASSQDGRASSTDTQYF. The chain employs TRBV4-1 and TRBJ2-3; tentatively, D is TRBD1 (5 bases). Trimming took off 0 bases at V and 0 bases at J, with 13 bases between the two ends. The CDR3 is 17 residues long. The germline CDR1 and CDR2 sequences are MGHRA and YSYEKL.